This TCR beta chain was captured in a study of regulatory and conventional T cells in RAG deficiency. Overall study findings and caveats: In Omenn syndrome, sorted "Tregs" may be peripherally activated cells. Control T-cell subsets had markedly higher Shannon entropy and lower Simpson indices than RAG-deficient patients.

In the case of this clone: Its target is unknown.

Data came from immunoSEQ multiplex PCR; TCRdb stores just in-frame clones and leaves some out. Of 45,000 to 50,000 clones in the sample, 85% to 90% were seen once. Genomic DNA came from blood conventional CD4+ T cells gated CD25-low CD127-high. Germline CDR1 is MDHEN and CDR2 is SYDVKM. The CDR3 is 15 residues long. Between the trimmed V and J ends, which lost 2 bases and 3 bases, there was a span of 11 bases. These data also formed part of another study, on regulatory T cells. From that report: Amplification used 52 TRBV primers and 13 TRBJ primers. In patients, unique TRB V-J pairs were restricted and V/J usage skewed, especially in Tregs.

Specimen: CD4+ effector T cells sorted from blood. The chain has TRBV28 and TRBJ1-3; D is uncertain. The sequence derives from a human donor in good health. CDR3 DNA sequence: TGTGCCAGCAGTTTAATCCCGGGCGGTGGAAACACCATATATTTT. As protein: CASSLIPGGGNTIYF. Combining the CDR3 with reference TRBV28 and TRBJ1-3 gives the whole variable domain DVKVTQSSRYLVKRTGEKVFLECVQDMDHENMFWYRQDPGLGLRLIYFSYDVKMKEKGDIPEGYSVSREKKERFSLILESASTNQTSMYLCASSLIPGGGNTIYFGEGSWLTVV.